This T cell receptor beta chain originates from a study of radiation and T cells in renal cell carcinoma. Time point indicated: blood 2 weeks post-SBRT. The treatment is: 15 Gy SBRT to primary tumor, nephrectomy 4 weeks later. Looked up from germline, CDR1 is SNHLY and CDR2 is FYNNEI. Between the trimmed V and J ends, which lost 6 bases and 4 bases, there was a span of 12 bases. CDR3 size: 14 residues. TCRdb keeps only in-frame clones here, not all; method: immunoSEQ multiplex PCR. The sample contains 150,000 or so clones, 80% to 90% of which appear only once. J is TRBJ1-4 and V is TRBV2, with D possibly TRBD1 on 6 matching bases. This TCR was recovered from a woman aged 50 to 60 with renal cell carcinoma. The sample in question was blood, obtained from a patient whose treatment included radiotherapy and nephrectomy. The CDR3 protein is CASSFQGNNEKLFF. The CDR3 DNA follows: TGTGCCAGCAGCTTTCAGGGGAATAATGAAAAACTGTTTTTT.